The clone carrying this TCR beta chain was observed a handful of times. Its antigen is as yet unknown. A second 7 to 11 cycle PCR used barcoded and J-beta primers. One entry per CDR3 protein, called by TCRdb with MiXCR from the 5' RACE reads. The sample holds about 1,500,000 distinct CDR3 sequences; approximately 38% are singletons and the top ten take roughly 7.9%. The CDR3 is made up of 9 amino acids. From germline, CDR1 is MNHGY and CDR2 SAAAGT. Between the trimmed V and J ends, which lost 9 bases and 9 bases, there was a span of 6 bases. Isolation recovered at least 7 million PBMCs from every sample. The sample is drawn from a study of blood T cells in healthy people across ages. Regarding the study as a whole: Naive CD4+ cells and diversity were both higher in long-lived donors than in aged donors.

V usage is TRBV6-8 and J usage is TRBJ2-1; D gene ambiguous. This clonotype was sampled from a woman aged 18 to 35 in good health. The sample comprised blood. The CDR3 spells CARNPEQFF. The CDR3, as DNA: TGTGCCAGGAATCCTGAGCAGTTCTTC.